Included here is one T cell receptor beta chain sequence, with context. This CDR3 is 12 amino acids long. From germline, CDR1 is SQVTM and CDR2 ANQGSEA. V was cut by 7 bases and J by 8 bases, with 17 bases left in between. Per the authors' pipeline: Reference gene primer amplification yielded estimated nucleated cell counts. Using immunoSEQ multiplex PCR, the repertoire was profiled, and TCRdb retains in-frame clones only, with some absent. V and J calls and clone size come straight from that table; D and trimming were deduced from the DNA. The sample lists around 120,000 clones, 87% occurring once. This record comes from a study of blood T cell repertoires in COVID-19. Study-level background: Donors in the United States, Italy and Spain gave samples during acute or convalescent COVID-19.

Sequencing was carried out using peripheral blood. The chain is built from TRBV29-1 and TRBJ1-2, with D unclear. The receptor's source is a woman aged 70-85 years with acute or convalescent COVID-19. CDR3: CSAGVEVSGYTF. The CDR3 nucleotides are TGCAGCGCAGGAGTTGAGGTTAGCGGCTACACCTTC.